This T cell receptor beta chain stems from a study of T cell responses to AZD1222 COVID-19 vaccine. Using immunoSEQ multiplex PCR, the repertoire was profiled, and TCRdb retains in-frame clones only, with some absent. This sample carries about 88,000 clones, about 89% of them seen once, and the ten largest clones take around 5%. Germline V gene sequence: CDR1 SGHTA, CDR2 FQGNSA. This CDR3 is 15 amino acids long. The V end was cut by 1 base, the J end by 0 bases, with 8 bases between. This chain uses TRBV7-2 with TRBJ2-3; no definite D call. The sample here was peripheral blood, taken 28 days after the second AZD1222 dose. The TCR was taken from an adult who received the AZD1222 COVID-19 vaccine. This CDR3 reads CASSLGHPSTDTQYF. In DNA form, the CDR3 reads TGTGCCAGCAGCTTAGGGCACCCTAGCACAGATACGCAGTATTTT.